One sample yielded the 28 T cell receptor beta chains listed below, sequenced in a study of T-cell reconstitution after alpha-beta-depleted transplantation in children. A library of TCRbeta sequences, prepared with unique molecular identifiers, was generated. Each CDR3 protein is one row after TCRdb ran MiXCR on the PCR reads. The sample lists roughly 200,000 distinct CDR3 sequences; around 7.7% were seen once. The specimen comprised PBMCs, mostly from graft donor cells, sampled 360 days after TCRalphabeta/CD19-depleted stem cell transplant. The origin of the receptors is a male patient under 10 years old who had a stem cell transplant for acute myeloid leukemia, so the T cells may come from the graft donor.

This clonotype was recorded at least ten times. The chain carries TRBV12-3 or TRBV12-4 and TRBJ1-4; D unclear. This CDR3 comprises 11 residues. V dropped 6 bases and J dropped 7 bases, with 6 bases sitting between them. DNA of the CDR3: TGTGCCAGCAGGGCGGGTGAAAAACTGTTTTTT. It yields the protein CASRAGEKLFF.

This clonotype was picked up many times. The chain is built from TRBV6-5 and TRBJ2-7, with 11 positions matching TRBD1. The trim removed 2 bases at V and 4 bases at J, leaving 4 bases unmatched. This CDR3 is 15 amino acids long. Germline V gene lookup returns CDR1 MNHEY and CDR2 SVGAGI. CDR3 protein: CASSYVGQGAYEQYF. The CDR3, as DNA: TGTGCCAGCAGTTACGTCGGACAGGGGGCGTACGAGCAGTACTTC.

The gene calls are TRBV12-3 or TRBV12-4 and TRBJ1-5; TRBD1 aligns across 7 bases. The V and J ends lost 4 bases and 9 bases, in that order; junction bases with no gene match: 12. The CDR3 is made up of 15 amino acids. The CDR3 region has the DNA TGTGCCAGCAGTTACGGGACAGACCCGTCTTGGCCCCAGCATTTT. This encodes CASSYGTDPSWPQHF.

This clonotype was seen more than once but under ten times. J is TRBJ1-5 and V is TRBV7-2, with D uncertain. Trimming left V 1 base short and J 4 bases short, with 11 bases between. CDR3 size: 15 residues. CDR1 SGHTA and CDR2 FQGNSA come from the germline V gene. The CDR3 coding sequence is TGTGCCAGCAGCTTAGGTTGGCAGATAAATCAGCCCCAGCATTTT. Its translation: CASSLGWQINQPQHF. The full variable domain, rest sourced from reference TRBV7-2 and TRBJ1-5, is GAGVSQSPSNKVTEKGKDVELRCDPISGHTALYWYRQSLGQGLEFLIYFQGNSAPDKSGLPSDRFSAERTGGSVSTLTIQRTQQEDSAVYLCASSLGWQINQPQHFGDGTRLSIL.

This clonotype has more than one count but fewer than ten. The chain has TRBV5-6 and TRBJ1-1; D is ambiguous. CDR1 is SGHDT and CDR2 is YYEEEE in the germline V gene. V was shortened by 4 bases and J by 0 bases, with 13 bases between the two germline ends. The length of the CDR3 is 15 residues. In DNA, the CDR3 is TGTGCCAGCAGCCCCGGACGGTTCATGAACACTGAAGCTTTCTTT. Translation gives CASSPGRFMNTEAFF.

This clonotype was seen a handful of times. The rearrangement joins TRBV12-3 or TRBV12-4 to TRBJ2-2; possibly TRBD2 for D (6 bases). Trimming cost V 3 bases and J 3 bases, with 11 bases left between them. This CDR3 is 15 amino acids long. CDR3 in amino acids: CASSFPGRYTGELFF. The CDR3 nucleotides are TGTGCCAGCAGTTTTCCGGGGAGGTACACCGGGGAGCTGTTTTTT.

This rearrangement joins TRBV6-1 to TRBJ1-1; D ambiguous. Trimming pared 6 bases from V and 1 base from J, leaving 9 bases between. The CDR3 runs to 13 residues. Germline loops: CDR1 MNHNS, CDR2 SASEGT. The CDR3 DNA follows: TGTGCCAGCAGCACGAATCAGAACACTGAAGCTTTCTTT. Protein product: CASSTNQNTEAFF.

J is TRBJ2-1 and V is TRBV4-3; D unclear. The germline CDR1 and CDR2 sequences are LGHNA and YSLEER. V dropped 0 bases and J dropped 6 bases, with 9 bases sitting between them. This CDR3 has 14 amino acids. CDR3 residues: CASSQDPGANEQFF. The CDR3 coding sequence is TGCGCCAGCAGCCAAGATCCGGGCGCCAATGAGCAGTTCTTC.

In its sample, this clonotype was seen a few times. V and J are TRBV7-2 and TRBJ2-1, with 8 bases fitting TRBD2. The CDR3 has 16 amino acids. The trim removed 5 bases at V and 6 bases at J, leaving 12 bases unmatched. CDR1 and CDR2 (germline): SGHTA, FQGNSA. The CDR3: CASSASGTRGFNEQFF. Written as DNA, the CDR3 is TGTGCCAGCAGCGCCTCCGGGACTAGAGGCTTCAATGAGCAGTTCTTC.

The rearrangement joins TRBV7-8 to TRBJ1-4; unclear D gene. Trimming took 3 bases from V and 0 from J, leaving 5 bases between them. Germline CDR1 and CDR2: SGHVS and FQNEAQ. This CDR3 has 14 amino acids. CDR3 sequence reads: CASSFGTTNEKLFF. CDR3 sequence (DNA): TGTGCCAGCAGCTTTGGGACAACTAATGAAAAACTGTTTTTT.

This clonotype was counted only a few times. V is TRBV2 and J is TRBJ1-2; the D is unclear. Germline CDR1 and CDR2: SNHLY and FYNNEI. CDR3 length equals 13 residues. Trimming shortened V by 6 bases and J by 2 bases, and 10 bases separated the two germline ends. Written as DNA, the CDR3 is TGTGCCAGCAGACTTCAGGAGAACTATGGCTACACCTTC. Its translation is CASRLQENYGYTF.

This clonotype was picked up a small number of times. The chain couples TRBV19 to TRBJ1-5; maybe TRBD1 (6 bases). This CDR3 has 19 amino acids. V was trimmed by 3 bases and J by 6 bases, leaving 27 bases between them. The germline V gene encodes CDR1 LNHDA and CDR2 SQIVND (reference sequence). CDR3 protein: CASSILRGRFPGQSQPQHF. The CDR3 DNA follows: TGTGCCAGTAGTATCCTCAGGGGACGCTTCCCCGGACAATCTCAGCCCCAGCATTTT.

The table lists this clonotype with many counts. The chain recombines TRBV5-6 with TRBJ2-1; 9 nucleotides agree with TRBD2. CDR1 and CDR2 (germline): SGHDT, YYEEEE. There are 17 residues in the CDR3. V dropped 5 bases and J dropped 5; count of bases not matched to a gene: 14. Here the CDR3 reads CASRQMLRLADNNEQFF. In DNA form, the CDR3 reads TGTGCCAGCAGGCAAATGCTTCGACTAGCGGACAACAATGAGCAGTTCTTC.

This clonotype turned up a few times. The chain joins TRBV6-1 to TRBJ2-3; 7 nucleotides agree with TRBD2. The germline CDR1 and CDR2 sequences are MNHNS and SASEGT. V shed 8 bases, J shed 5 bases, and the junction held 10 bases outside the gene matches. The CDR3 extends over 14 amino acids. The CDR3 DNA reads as TGTGCCAGCCACCTGAGCGGGAATTTAGATACGCAGTATTTT. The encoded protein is CASHLSGNLDTQYF.

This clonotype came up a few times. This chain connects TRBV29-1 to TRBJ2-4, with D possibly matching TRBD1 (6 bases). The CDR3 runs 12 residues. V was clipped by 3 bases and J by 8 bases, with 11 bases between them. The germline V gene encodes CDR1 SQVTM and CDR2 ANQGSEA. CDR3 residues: CSVEEQGDIQYF. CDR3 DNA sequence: TGCAGCGTTGAGGAACAGGGAGACATTCAGTACTTC.

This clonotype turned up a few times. CDR3 amino acids: CASSFSGLSEKLFF. The CDR3 coding sequence is TGTGCCAGCAGTTTCTCAGGGCTTAGTGAAAAACTGTTTTTT. The chain joins TRBV12-3 or TRBV12-4 to TRBJ1-4; maybe TRBD1 (5 bases). Deletions cut 3 bases from V and 7 bases from J, with 12 bases between. This CDR3 comprises 14 residues.

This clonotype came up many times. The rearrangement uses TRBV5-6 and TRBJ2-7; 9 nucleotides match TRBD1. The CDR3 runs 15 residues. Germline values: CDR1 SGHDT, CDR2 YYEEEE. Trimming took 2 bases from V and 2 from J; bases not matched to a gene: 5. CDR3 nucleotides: TGTGCCAGCAGCTTCCGGGACAGGGAGGCCTACGAGCAGTACTTC. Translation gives CASSFRDREAYEQYF.

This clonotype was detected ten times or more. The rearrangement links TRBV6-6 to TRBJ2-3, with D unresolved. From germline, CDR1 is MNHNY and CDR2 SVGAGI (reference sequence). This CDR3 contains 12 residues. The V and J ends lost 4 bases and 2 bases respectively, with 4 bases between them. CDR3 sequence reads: CASSSYTDTQYF. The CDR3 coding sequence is TGTGCCAGCAGTTCGTACACAGATACGCAGTATTTT.

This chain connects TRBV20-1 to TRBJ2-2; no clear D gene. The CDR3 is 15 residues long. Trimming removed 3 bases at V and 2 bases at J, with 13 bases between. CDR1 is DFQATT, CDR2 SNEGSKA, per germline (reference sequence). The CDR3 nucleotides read TGCAGTGCTAGTGACCTGCGGACCAACACCGGGGAGCTGTTTTTT. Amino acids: CSASDLRTNTGELFF.

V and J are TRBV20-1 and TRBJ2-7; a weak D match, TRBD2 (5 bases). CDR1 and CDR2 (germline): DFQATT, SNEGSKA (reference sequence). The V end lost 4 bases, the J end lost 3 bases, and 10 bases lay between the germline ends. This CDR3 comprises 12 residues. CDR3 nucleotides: TGCAGTGCTACGCTCGGGGTCTACGAGCAGTACTTC. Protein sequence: CSATLGVYEQYF.

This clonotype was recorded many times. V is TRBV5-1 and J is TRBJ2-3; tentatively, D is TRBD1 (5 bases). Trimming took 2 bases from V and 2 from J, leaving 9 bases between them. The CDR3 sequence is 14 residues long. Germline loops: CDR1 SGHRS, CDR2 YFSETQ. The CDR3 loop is CASSFDSDTDTQYF. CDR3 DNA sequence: TGCGCCAGCAGCTTCGACAGTGACACAGATACGCAGTATTTT.

In DNA form, the CDR3 reads TGCGCCAGCAGCCGGACATCGGTATACGAGCAGTACTTC. As protein: CASSRTSVYEQYF. The chain combines TRBV5-1 with TRBJ2-7; a weak D match, TRBD1 (5 bases). Germline-derived CDR1 and CDR2 are SGHRS and YFSETQ. This CDR3 is built from 13 residues. The V gene lost 4 bases and the J gene lost 4 bases, with 12 bases spanning the gap.

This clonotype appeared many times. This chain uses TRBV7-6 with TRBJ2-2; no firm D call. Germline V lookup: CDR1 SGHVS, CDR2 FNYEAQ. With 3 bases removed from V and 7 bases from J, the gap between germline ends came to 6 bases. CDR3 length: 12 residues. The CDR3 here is CASSFYYGELFF. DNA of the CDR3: TGTGCCAGCAGCTTCTATTACGGGGAGCTGTTTTTT.

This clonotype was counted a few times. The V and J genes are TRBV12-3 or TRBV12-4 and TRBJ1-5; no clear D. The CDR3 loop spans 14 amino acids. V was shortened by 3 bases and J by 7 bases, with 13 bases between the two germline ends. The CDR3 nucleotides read TGTGCCAGCAGTTTCCAACCCCCGAGACAGCCCCAGCATTTT. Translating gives CASSFQPPRQPQHF.

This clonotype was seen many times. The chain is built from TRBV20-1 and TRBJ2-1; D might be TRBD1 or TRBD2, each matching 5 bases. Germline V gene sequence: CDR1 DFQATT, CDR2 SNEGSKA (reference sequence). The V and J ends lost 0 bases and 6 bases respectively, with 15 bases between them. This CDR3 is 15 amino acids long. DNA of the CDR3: TGCAGTGCTAGAGAAATATATGGGACGCTCAATGAGCAGTTCTTC. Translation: CSAREIYGTLNEQFF.

This CDR3 reads CASREPGQGGSKNIQYF. The CDR3 bases are TGTGCCAGCAGAGAACCGGGACAGGGAGGATCCAAAAACATTCAGTACTTC. This chain links TRBV28 with TRBJ2-4; 9 bases match TRBD1. V shed 6 bases and J 2 bases; nucleotides not matched to a gene: 11. The CDR3 has 17 residues. Looked up from germline, CDR1 is MDHEN and CDR2 is SYDVKM. Combining the CDR3 with reference TRBV28 and TRBJ2-4 gives the whole variable domain DVKVTQSSRYLVKRTGEKVFLECVQDMDHENMFWYRQDPGLGLRLIYFSYDVKMKEKGDIPEGYSVSREKKERFSLILESASTNQTSMYLCASREPGQGGSKNIQYFGAGTRLSVL.

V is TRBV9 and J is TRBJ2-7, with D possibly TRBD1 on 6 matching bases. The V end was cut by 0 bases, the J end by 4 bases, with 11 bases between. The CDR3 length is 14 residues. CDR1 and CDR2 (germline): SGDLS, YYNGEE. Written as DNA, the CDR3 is TGTGCCAGCAGCGTAGGTGGACAGCAATACGAGCAGTACTTC. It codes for CASSVGGQQYEQYF.

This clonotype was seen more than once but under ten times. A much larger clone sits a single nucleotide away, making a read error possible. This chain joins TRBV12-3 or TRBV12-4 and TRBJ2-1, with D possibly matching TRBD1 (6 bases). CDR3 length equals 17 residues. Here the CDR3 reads CTSSLGTTLASYNEQFF. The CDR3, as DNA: TGTACCAGCAGTTTAGGGACAACCCTAGCCTCCTACAATGAGCAGTTCTTC.